This is a list of T cell receptor beta chains from one sample in a study of siplizumab effects on memory and regulatory T cells. Sequencing was performed with immunoSEQ multiplex PCR; in TCRdb, only in-frame clones are kept and a portion is missing. The sample gives about 50,000 clones, over 75% of which show up once; less than 0.35% is in the top ten. The sample taken for sequencing was naive CD8+ T cells sorted from blood. Receptor source: a human donor in good health. CDR3s include the opening cysteine and the closing phenylalanine or tryptophan. The D gene is left open where the match is weak. Rows give clone size only sometimes, using once, few, many, or a class for an expanded clone.

clone size: -
D gene: -
V gene: TRBV6-5
CDR3 protein: CASSPSAGNYEQYF

clone size: -
D gene: TRBD1
V gene: TRBV6-5
CDR3 protein: CASKDRESSYNEQFF

clone size: -
D gene: -
V gene: TRBV9
CDR3 protein: CASSGHNTEAFF

clone size: -
D gene: -
V gene: TRBV6-1
CDR3 protein: CASSGTGKVGEQYF

clone size: once
D gene: TRBD1
V gene: TRBV27
CDR3 protein: CASSQQGPYEQYF

clone size: -
D gene: TRBD1
V gene: TRBV19
CDR3 protein: CASSSGTERYNEQFF

clone size: -
D gene: -
V gene: TRBV11-2
CDR3 protein: CASSEGSGEQYF

clone size: -
D gene: -
V gene: TRBV19
CDR3 protein: CASRTGGDGYTF

clone size: -
D gene: TRBD2
V gene: TRBV28
CDR3 protein: CASSLSLAGAADTDTQYF

clone size: -
D gene: TRBD1
V gene: TRBV6-6
CDR3 protein: CATLDRGEEQPQHF

clone size: -
D gene: -
V gene: TRBV19
CDR3 protein: CASIGDTQYF